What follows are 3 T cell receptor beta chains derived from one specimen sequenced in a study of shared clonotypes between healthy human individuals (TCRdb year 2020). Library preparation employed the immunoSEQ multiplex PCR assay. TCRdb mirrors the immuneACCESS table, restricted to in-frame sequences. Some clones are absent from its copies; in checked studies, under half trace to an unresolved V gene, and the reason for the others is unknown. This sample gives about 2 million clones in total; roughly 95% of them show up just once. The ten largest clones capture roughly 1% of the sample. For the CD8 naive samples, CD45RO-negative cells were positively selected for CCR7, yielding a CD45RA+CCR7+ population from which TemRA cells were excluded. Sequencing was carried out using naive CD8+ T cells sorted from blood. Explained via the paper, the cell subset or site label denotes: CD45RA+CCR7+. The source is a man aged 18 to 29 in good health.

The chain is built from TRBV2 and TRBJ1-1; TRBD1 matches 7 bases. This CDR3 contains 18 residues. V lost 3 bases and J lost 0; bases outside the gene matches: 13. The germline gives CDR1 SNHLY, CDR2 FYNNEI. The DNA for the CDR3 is TGTGCCAGCAGTGAGCAGGGGGGAGGAGAGGGGATGAACACTGAAGCTTTCTTT. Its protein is CASSEQGGGEGMNTEAFF.

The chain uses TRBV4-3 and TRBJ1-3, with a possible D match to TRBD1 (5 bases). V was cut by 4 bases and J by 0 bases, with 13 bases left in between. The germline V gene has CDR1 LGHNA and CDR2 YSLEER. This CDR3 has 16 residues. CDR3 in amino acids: CASSPLEGFSGNTIYF. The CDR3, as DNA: TGCGCCAGCAGCCCGCTCGAGGGGTTCTCTGGAAACACCATATATTTT.

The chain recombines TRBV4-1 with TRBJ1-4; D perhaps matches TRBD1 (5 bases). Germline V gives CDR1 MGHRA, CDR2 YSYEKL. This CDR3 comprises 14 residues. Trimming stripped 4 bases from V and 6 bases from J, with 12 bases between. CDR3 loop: CASSPRPGDEKLFF. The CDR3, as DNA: TGCGCCAGCAGCCCCCGGCCGGGGGATGAAAAACTGTTTTTT.